This TCR beta chain originates from a study of cytotoxic CD8 clonotypes in ibrutinib-treated CLL. Study details: Of a cohort that held about a dozen relapsed/refractory and around 14 treatment-naive patients, 17 to 18 were IGHV unmutated. The study's findings and limits: Higher circulating CD8+ T-cell counts strongly accompanied higher baseline clonality, above age-matched healthy donors.

The CDR3 runs 12 residues. Looked up from germline, CDR1 is SQVTM and CDR2 is ANQGSEA. The V end was cut by 0 bases, the J end by 6 bases, with 6 bases between. Sequenced by immunoSEQ multiplex PCR; TCRdb stores in-frame clones only, minus some. The sample lists about 140,000 clones, 91% occurring once. This clone was counted a single time. Its matching antigen is unknown. Specimen: PBMCs, collected after 12 months of ibrutinib treatment. The sequence was collected from a human donor with chronic lymphocytic leukemia. The rearrangement links TRBV29-1 to TRBJ2-1, with a possible D match to TRBD2 (5 bases). CDR3 loop: CSVEDRGNEQFF. In nucleotides, the CDR3 is TGCAGCGTTGAAGATCGGGGCAATGAGCAGTTCTTC.